Described below is a single T cell receptor beta chain sequence and its context. The antigen remains unidentified. Deletions cut 8 bases from V and 7 bases from J, with 16 bases between. The CDR3 totals 13 residues. Germline-derived CDR1 and CDR2 are MNHGY and SAAAGT. TCRdb reprocessed the reads with MiXCR, giving one entry per CDR3 protein. The table has about 180,000 distinct CDR3 sequences, 15% to 20% seen once; the top ten hold under 30%. This entry belongs to a study of T cell repertoires in cytomegalovirus infection. Overall study: Public TCR beta signature analysis indicated the presence of both CMV infection and matching HLA type.

Findings and caveats of the study: There were carriers of CMV plus the relevant HLA, and cumulative public TCR beta family frequency identified them. Dominating the ex vivo response were TCR beta clonotypes that were CMV-specific and HLA-C-restricted.

Source material: CD8+ T cells from PBMCs. The chain carries TRBV6-8 and TRBJ2-3; D ambiguous. This TCR came from a human donor in good health (CMV status not recorded). Some clones in this sample may be carry-over from other donors' samples. In nucleotides, the CDR3 is TGTGCCAGCTCTTTAAGACTCGAGAATACGCAGTATTTT. Translation: CASSLRLENTQYF.